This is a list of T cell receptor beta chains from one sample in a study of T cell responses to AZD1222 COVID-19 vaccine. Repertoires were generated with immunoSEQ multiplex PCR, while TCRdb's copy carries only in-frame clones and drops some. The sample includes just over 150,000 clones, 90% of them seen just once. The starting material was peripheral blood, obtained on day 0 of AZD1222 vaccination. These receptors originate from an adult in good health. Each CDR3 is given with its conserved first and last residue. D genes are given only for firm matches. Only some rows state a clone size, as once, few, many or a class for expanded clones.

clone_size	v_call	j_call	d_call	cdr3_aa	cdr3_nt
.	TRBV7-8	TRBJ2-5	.	CASSGWSGSNRETQYF	TGTGCCAGCAGCGGCTGGTCCGGGAGTAACAGAGAGACCCAGTACTTC
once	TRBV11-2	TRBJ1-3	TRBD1	CASSSRDRGWGFGNTIYF	TGTGCCAGCAGCTCCCGGGACAGGGGTTGGGGGTTTGGAAACACCATATATTTT
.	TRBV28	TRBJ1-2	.	CASTERDYGYTF	TGTGCCAGCACCGAACGGGACTATGGCTACACCTTC
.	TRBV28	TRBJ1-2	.	CASSFAAKTRNYGYTF	TGTGCCAGCAGTTTCGCCGCAAAGACACGTAACTATGGCTACACCTTC
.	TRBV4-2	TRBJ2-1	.	CASSPAGRSSYNEQFF	TGTGCCAGCAGCCCAGCAGGGAGAAGCTCCTACAATGAGCAGTTCTTC
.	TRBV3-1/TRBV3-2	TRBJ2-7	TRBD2	CASSPIMREGSYEQYF	TGTGCCAGCAGCCCTATTATGCGGGAGGGGTCTTACGAGCAGTACTTC
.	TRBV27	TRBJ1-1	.	CASSKGPTEAFF	TGTGCCAGCAGTAAAGGACCAACCGAAGCTTTCTTT
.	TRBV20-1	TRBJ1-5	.	CSASETRSNQPQHF	TGCAGTGCTAGTGAGACACGTAGCAATCAGCCCCAGCATTTT
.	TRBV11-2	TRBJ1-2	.	CASSLDRGLYFYGYTF	TGTGCCAGCAGCTTAGATCGGGGGCTTTACTTCTATGGCTACACCTTC
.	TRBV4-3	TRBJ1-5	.	CASSQDLIESRQPQHF	TGCGCCAGCAGCCAAGATCTAATAGAGTCAAGGCAGCCCCAGCATTTT
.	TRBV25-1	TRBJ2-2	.	CASTWGSGELFF	TGTGCCAGCACTTGGGGCAGCGGGGAGCTGTTTTTT
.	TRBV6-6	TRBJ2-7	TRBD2	CASISREGAAYEQYF	TGTGCCAGCATCTCGCGGGAGGGGGCGGCGTACGAGCAGTACTTC